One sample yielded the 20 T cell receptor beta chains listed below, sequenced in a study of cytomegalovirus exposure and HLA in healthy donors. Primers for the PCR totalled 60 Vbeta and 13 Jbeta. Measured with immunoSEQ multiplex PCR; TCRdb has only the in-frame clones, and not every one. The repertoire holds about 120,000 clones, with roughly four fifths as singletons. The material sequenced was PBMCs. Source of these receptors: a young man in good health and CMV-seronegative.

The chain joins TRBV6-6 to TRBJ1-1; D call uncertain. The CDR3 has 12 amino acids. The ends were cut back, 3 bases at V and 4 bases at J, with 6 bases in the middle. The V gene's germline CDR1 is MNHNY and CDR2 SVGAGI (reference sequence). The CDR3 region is CASSYSSTEAFF. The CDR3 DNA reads TGTGCCAGCAGTTATTCCAGCACTGAAGCTTTCTTT.

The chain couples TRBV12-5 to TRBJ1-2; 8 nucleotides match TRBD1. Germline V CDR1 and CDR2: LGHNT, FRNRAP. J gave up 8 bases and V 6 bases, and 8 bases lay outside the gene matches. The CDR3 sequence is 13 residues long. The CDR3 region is CASGYYTGGGYTF. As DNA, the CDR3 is TGTGCTAGTGGCTACTATACAGGGGGAGGCTACACCTTC.

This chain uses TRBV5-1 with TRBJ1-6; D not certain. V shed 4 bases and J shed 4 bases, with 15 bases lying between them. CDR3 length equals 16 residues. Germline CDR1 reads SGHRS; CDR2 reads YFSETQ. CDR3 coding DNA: TGCGCCAGCAGCCCCTTGGCCACCTTTTATAATTCACCCCTCCACTTT. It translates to CASSPLATFYNSPLHF.

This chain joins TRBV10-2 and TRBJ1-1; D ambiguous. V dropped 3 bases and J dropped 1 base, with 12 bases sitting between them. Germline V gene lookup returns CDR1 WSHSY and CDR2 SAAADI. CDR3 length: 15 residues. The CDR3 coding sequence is TGCGCCAGCAGTGATCGGGAGAGGGCGAACACTGAAGCTTTCTTT. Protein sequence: CASSDRERANTEAFF.

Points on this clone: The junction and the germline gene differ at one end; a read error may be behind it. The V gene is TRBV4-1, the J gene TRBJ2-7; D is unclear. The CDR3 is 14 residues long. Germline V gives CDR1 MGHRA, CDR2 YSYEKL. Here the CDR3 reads CASSQTPGTYEQYF. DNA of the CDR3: TGTGCCAGCAGCCAAACGCCGGGTACCTACGAGCAGTACTTC.

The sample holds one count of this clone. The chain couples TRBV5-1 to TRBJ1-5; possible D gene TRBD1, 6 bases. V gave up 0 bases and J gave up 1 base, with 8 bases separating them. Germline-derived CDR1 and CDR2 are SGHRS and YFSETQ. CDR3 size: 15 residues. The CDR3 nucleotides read TGCGCCAGCAGCTTGGGCGGACAGAGCAATCAGCCCCAGCATTTT. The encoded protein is CASSLGGQSNQPQHF. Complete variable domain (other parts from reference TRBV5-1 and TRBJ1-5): KAGVTQTPRYLIKTRGQQVTLSCSPISGHRSVSWYQQTPGQGLQFLFEYFSETQRNKGNFPGRFSGRQFSNSRSEMNVSTLELGDSALYLCASSLGGQSNQPQHFGDGTRLSIL.

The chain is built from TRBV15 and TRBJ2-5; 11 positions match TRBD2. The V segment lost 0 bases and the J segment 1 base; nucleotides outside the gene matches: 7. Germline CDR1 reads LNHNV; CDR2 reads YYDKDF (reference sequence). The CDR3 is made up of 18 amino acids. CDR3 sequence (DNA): TGTGCCACCAGCAGAGACCCGTTACTAGCGGGGGTCCAAGAGACCCAGTACTTC. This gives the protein CATSRDPLLAGVQETQYF.

As DNA, the CDR3 is TGTGCCAGCAGCCGTTCAGGGTTCGACGCTTTCTTT. Protein product: CASSRSGFDAFF. The chain recombines TRBV14 with TRBJ1-1, with D possibly TRBD1 on 5 matching bases. Germline V lookup: CDR1 SGHDN, CDR2 FVKESK. The CDR3 has 12 residues. Trimming cost V 4 bases and J 11 bases, with 14 bases left between them. The full variable domain, completed using reference TRBV14 and TRBJ1-1, is EAGVTQFPSHSVIEKGQTVTLRCDPISGHDNLYWYRRVMGKEIKFLLHFVKESKQDESGMPNNRFLAERTGGTYSTLKVQPAELEDSGVYFCASSRSGFDAFFGQGTRLTVV.

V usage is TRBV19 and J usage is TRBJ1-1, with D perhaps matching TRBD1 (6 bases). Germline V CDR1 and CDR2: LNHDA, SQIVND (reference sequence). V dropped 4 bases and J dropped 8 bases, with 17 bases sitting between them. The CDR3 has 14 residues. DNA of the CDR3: TGTGCCAGTAGTACCGTATCCTCCGGGACAGAAGCTTTCTTT. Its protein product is CASSTVSSGTEAFF.

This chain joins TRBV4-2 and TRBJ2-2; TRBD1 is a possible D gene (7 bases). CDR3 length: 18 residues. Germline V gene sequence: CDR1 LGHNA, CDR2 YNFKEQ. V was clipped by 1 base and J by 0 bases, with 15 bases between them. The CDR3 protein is CASSQVSGGMANTGELFF. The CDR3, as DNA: TGTGCCAGCAGCCAAGTCTCAGGGGGGATGGCGAACACCGGGGAGCTGTTTTTT.

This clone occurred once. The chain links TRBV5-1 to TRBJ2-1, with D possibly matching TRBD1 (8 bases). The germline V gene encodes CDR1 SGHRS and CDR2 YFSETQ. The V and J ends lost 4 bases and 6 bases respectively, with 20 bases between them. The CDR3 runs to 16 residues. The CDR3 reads CASSITTGGGFNEQFF. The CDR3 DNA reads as TGCGCCAGCAGCATCACAACAGGGGGGGGTTTCAATGAGCAGTTCTTC.

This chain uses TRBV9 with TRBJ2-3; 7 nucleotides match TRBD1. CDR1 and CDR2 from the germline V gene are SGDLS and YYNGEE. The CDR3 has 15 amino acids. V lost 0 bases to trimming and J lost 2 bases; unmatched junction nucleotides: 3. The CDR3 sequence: CASSVGGTVTDTQYF. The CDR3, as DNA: TGTGCCAGCAGCGTAGGTGGGACAGTCACAGATACGCAGTATTTT.

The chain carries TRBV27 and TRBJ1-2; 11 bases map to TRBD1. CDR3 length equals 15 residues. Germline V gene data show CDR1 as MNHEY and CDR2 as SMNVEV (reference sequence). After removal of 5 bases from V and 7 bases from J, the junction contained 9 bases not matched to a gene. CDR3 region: CASSPRGQGVAGYTF. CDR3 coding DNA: TGTGCCAGCAGTCCTAGGGGACAGGGGGTGGCTGGCTACACCTTC.

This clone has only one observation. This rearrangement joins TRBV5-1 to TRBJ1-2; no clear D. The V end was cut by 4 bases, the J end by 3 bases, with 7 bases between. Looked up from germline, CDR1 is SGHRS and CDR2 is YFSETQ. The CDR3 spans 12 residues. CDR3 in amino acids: CASSPGDYGYTF. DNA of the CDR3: TGCGCCAGCAGCCCGGGAGACTATGGCTACACCTTC.

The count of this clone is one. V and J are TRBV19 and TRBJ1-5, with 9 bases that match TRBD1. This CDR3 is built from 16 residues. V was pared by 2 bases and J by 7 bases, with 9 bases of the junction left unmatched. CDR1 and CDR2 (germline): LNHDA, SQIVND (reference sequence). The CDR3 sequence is CASSIKGQGLRQPQHF. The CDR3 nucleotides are TGTGCCAGTAGTATAAAAGGACAGGGGCTAAGGCAGCCCCAGCATTTT.

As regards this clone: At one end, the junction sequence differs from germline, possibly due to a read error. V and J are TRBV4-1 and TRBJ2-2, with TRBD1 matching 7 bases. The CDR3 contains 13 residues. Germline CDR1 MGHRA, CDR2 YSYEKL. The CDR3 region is CASRQGGPGELFF. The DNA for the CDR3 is TGCGCCAGCAGACAAGGGGGCCCCGGGGAGCTGTTTTTT.

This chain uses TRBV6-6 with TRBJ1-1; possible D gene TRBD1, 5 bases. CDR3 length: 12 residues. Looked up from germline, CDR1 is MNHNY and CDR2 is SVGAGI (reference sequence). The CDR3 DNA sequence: TGTGCTTCCCTAGGGGTGAACACTGAAGCTTTCTTT. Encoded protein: CASLGVNTEAFF.

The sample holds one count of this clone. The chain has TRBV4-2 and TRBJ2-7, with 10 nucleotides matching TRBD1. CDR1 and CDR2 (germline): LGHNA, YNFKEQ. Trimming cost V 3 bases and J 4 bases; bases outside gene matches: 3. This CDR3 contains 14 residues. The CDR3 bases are TGTGCCAGCAGCCACCGGGACAGGGGTTACGAGCAGTACTTC. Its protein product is CASSHRDRGYEQYF.

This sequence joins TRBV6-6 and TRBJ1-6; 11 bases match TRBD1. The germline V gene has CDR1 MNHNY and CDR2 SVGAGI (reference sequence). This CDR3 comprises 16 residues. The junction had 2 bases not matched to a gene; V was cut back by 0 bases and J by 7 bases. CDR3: CASSYSGTGGNSPLHF. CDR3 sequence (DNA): TGTGCCAGCAGTTACTCCGGGACAGGGGGGAATTCACCCCTCCACTTT.

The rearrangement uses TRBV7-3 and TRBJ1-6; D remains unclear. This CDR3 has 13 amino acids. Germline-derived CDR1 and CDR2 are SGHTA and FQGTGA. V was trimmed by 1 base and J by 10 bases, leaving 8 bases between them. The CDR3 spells CASSLNSGSPLHF. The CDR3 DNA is TGTGCCAGCAGCTTAAATTCAGGCTCACCCCTCCACTTT. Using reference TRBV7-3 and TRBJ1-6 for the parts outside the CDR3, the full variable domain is GAGVSQTPSNKVTEKGKYVELRCDPISGHTALYWYRQSLGQGPEFLIYFQGTGAADDSGLPNDRFFAVRPEGSVSTLKIQRTERGDSAVYLCASSLNSGSPLHFGNGTRLTVT.